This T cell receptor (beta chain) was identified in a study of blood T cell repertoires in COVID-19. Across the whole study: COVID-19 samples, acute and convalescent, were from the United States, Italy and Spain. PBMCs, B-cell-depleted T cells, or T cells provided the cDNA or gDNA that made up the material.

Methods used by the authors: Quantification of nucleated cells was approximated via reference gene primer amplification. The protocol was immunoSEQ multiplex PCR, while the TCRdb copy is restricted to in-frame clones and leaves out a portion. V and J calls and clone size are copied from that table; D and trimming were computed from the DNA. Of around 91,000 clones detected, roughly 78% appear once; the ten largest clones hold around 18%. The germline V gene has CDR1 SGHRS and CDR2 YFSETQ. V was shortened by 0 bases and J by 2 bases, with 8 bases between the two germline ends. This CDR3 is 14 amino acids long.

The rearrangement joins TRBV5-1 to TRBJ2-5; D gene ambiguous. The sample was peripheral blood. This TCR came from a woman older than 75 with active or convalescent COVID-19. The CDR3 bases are TGCGCCAGCAGCTTGGGGCACGTACAAGAGACCCAGTACTTC. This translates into CASSLGHVQETQYF.